A selection of T cell receptor beta chains follows, all from one sample in a study of cytotoxic CD8 clonotypes in ibrutinib-treated CLL. Some clones are missing from TCRdb's copy, which holds only in-frame ones; the method was immunoSEQ multiplex PCR. The sample comprises about 45,000 clones, over 50% of which are singletons, and about 22% rests with the top ten. The specimen comprised PBMCs, sampled after 24 months of ibrutinib treatment. These receptors were collected from a human donor with chronic lymphocytic leukemia. The CDR3 runs from the conserved cysteine through the conserved F or W. The D gene is left open where the match is weak. Clone sizes are given selectively: once, few, many, or a class where the clone is expanded.

CDR3nt: TGTGCCAGTAGTATAAATGGGCCAACCGGCTACACCTTC
CDR3aa: CASSINGPTGYTF
j_gene: TRBJ1-2
abundance: -
v_gene: TRBV19
d_gene: -

CDR3nt: TGTGCCAGCACCCGGGACCAGTATGATACGCAGTATTTT
CDR3aa: CASTRDQYDTQYF
j_gene: TRBJ2-3
abundance: -
v_gene: TRBV2
d_gene: -

CDR3nt: TGTGCCAGCAGTTACTCGAAAGGGGGACAGCCCCAGCATTTT
CDR3aa: CASSYSKGGQPQHF
j_gene: TRBJ1-5
abundance: -
v_gene: TRBV6-6
d_gene: -

CDR3nt: TGCGCCAGCAGCTTGGTGGTGGGGAATGAAAAACTGTTTTTT
CDR3aa: CASSLVVGNEKLFF
j_gene: TRBJ1-4
abundance: -
v_gene: TRBV5-1
d_gene: -

CDR3nt: TGTGCCAGCAGCTTAGCGGCCCTGGGTATTGAGCAGTTCTTC
CDR3aa: CASSLAALGIEQFF
j_gene: TRBJ2-1
abundance: -
v_gene: TRBV7-3
d_gene: -

CDR3nt: TGTGCCAGCAGCGTAGGACAAGCGGGGGGAGAGACCCAGTACTTC
CDR3aa: CASSVGQAGGETQYF
j_gene: TRBJ2-5
abundance: -
v_gene: TRBV9
d_gene: TRBD2

CDR3nt: TGTGCCAGCGCCCACCCAGCAGGGTTTAGCATTCAGTACTTC
CDR3aa: CASAHPAGFSIQYF
j_gene: TRBJ2-4
abundance: few
v_gene: TRBV7-9
d_gene: -

CDR3nt: TGTGCTAGTGGTTTGGTACTGGCGCGGAGCTCTGGAAACACCATATATTTT
CDR3aa: CASGLVLARSSGNTIYF
j_gene: TRBJ1-3
abundance: -
v_gene: TRBV12-5
d_gene: -

CDR3nt: TGTGCCTGGACCTTACGGGACAGGGGACTCTATGGCTACACCTTC
CDR3aa: CAWTLRDRGLYGYTF
j_gene: TRBJ1-2
abundance: few
v_gene: TRBV30
d_gene: TRBD1

CDR3nt: TGTGCCAGCAGTTTATCTCAGGGTGGAAATTCACCCCTCCACTTT
CDR3aa: CASSLSQGGNSPLHF
j_gene: TRBJ1-6
abundance: -
v_gene: TRBV27
d_gene: -

CDR3nt: TGCAGTGCTAGAGACTGGGAGACCCAGTACTTC
CDR3aa: CSARDWETQYF
j_gene: TRBJ2-5
abundance: -
v_gene: TRBV20-1
d_gene: -

CDR3nt: TGCGCCAGCAGCTTGGAGGGCCTTCCCTACGAGCAGTACTTC
CDR3aa: CASSLEGLPYEQYF
j_gene: TRBJ2-7
abundance: -
v_gene: TRBV5-1
d_gene: -

CDR3nt: TGTGCCAGCTCAGGTATTTCGGGCTATGGCTACACCTTC
CDR3aa: CASSGISGYGYTF
j_gene: TRBJ1-2
abundance: few
v_gene: TRBV27
d_gene: -

CDR3nt: TGTGCCAGCACCAAAACCAATCACCAAGAGACCCAGTACTTC
CDR3aa: CASTKTNHQETQYF
j_gene: TRBJ2-5
abundance: few
v_gene: TRBV6-1
d_gene: -

CDR3nt: TGTGCCAGCAGCGTAGCTAGCGGGGGGTACGAGCAGTACTTC
CDR3aa: CASSVASGGYEQYF
j_gene: TRBJ2-7
abundance: few
v_gene: TRBV9
d_gene: TRBD2

CDR3nt: TGTGCCAGCAGCAGAGGACTCAACGCTGAAGCTTTCTTT
CDR3aa: CASSRGLNAEAFF
j_gene: TRBJ1-1
abundance: once
v_gene: TRBV6-5
d_gene: -

CDR3nt: TGTGCCAGCAGCTTAGCAGGGGGCCAGTTCTACGAGCAGTACTTC
CDR3aa: CASSLAGGQFYEQYF
j_gene: TRBJ2-7
abundance: -
v_gene: TRBV7-6
d_gene: TRBD1

CDR3nt: TGCAGCGTTGATGGTGACAGGGGCTACGAGCAGTACTTC
CDR3aa: CSVDGDRGYEQYF
j_gene: TRBJ2-7
abundance: -
v_gene: TRBV29-1
d_gene: TRBD1

CDR3nt: TGCGCCAGCACCGCGTTAGATACGCAGTATTTT
CDR3aa: CASTALDTQYF
j_gene: TRBJ2-3
abundance: -
v_gene: TRBV5-1
d_gene: -

CDR3nt: TGTGCCAGCAGTTGGCGACAGGGTGGTGGCTACACCTTC
CDR3aa: CASSWRQGGGYTF
j_gene: TRBJ1-2
abundance: -
v_gene: TRBV6-6
d_gene: TRBD1

CDR3nt: TGTGCCTGCTCACAGGGATTTGAGCAGTTCTTC
CDR3aa: CACSQGFEQFF
j_gene: TRBJ2-1
abundance: -
v_gene: TRBV30
d_gene: -

CDR3nt: TGTGCCAGTAGTACAAACAGGGGTAATCAGCCCCAGCATTTT
CDR3aa: CASSTNRGNQPQHF
j_gene: TRBJ1-5
abundance: -
v_gene: TRBV19
d_gene: TRBD1

CDR3nt: TGTGCCAGCAGCGTAGGACCAGGGAGCTCCTACGAGCAGTACTTC
CDR3aa: CASSVGPGSSYEQYF
j_gene: TRBJ2-7
abundance: few
v_gene: TRBV9
d_gene: -

CDR3nt: TGTGCCAGTAGTTCACCTCCGGGACAGATCAATTCACCCCTCCACTTT
CDR3aa: CASSSPPGQINSPLHF
j_gene: TRBJ1-6
abundance: -
v_gene: TRBV19
d_gene: TRBD1

CDR3nt: TGTGCCAGCAGTCAGGCTCTAGTAGCCCGATCTGGAAACACCATATATTTT
CDR3aa: CASSQALVARSGNTIYF
j_gene: TRBJ1-3
abundance: -
v_gene: TRBV25-1
d_gene: -

CDR3nt: TGTGCCAGCAGTGACGTGGCCCCTCGGACAGACCAAGAGACCCAGTACTTC
CDR3aa: CASSDVAPRTDQETQYF
j_gene: TRBJ2-5
abundance: -
v_gene: TRBV2
d_gene: -

CDR3nt: TGCGCCAGCAGTTTGCCGGGACAGGGCTATGGCTACACCTTC
CDR3aa: CASSLPGQGYGYTF
j_gene: TRBJ1-2
abundance: -
v_gene: TRBV5-1
d_gene: TRBD1

CDR3nt: TGTGCCAGCAGTCTTAACGGGGGACAGGGAACCTACGAGCAGTACTTC
CDR3aa: CASSLNGGQGTYEQYF
j_gene: TRBJ2-7
abundance: -
v_gene: TRBV27
d_gene: TRBD1

CDR3nt: TGTGCCAGCAGTTGGTCCCGGACAGGGTGGCAATTGTATGGCTACACCTTC
CDR3aa: CASSWSRTGWQLYGYTF
j_gene: TRBJ1-2
abundance: -
v_gene: TRBV27
d_gene: TRBD1

CDR3nt: TGTGCCAGCAGTGGGTTAGGCCGGCAGACCCAGTACTTC
CDR3aa: CASSGLGRQTQYF
j_gene: TRBJ2-5
abundance: -
v_gene: TRBV2
d_gene: -

CDR3nt: TGTGCCAGCAGTTTAGTCCCCTCCTACGAGCAGTACTTC
CDR3aa: CASSLVPSYEQYF
j_gene: TRBJ2-7
abundance: once
v_gene: TRBV27
d_gene: -

CDR3nt: TGCAGCGTTGATCTGGGGTTCACCGGGGAGCTGTTTTTT
CDR3aa: CSVDLGFTGELFF
j_gene: TRBJ2-2
abundance: once
v_gene: TRBV29-1
d_gene: -

CDR3nt: TGTGCCAGCAGTCGGCGACAGGCAACTAATGAAAAACTGTTTTTT
CDR3aa: CASSRRQATNEKLFF
j_gene: TRBJ1-4
abundance: -
v_gene: TRBV7-6
d_gene: -

CDR3nt: TGTGCCAGCAGTTCACCCCAGGGACCCTCCTACGAGCAGTACTTC
CDR3aa: CASSSPQGPSYEQYF
j_gene: TRBJ2-7
abundance: once
v_gene: TRBV28
d_gene: -

CDR3nt: TGTGCCAGCAGCCCTGACAGGGCGTGGAATGAGCAGTTCTTC
CDR3aa: CASSPDRAWNEQFF
j_gene: TRBJ2-1
abundance: -
v_gene: TRBV6-6
d_gene: TRBD1

CDR3nt: TGTGCCAGCAGTGGCAGGGGAGGTGCGGGACACCCCCAAGAGACCCAGTACTTC
CDR3aa: CASSGRGGAGHPQETQYF
j_gene: TRBJ2-5
abundance: -
v_gene: TRBV27
d_gene: -

CDR3nt: TGTGCCAGCAGCCCCCAGACGATAGCGAACACCGGGGAGCTGTTTTTT
CDR3aa: CASSPQTIANTGELFF
j_gene: TRBJ2-2
abundance: -
v_gene: TRBV7-3
d_gene: -

CDR3nt: TGCGCCAGCAGCCCAAGGACAGCGAACACCGGGGAGCTGTTTTTT
CDR3aa: CASSPRTANTGELFF
j_gene: TRBJ2-2
abundance: -
v_gene: TRBV5-1
d_gene: -

CDR3nt: TGTGCCAGTAGTATCGGTGGGACAGATACGCAGTATTTT
CDR3aa: CASSIGGTDTQYF
j_gene: TRBJ2-3
abundance: -
v_gene: TRBV19
d_gene: -

CDR3nt: TGCGCCAGCAGCCAAACTAGCGGAGCCCTTTACGAGCAGTACTTC
CDR3aa: CASSQTSGALYEQYF
j_gene: TRBJ2-7
abundance: few
v_gene: TRBV4-1
d_gene: TRBD2

CDR3nt: TGTGCCAGCAGCTTGGCAAAGTCAGGGTGGTACACTGAAGCTTTCTTT
CDR3aa: CASSLAKSGWYTEAFF
j_gene: TRBJ1-1
abundance: -
v_gene: TRBV5-4
d_gene: -

CDR3nt: TGTGCCAGCTCCCTACAGGGGGCCGCGAACACTGAAGCTTTCTTT
CDR3aa: CASSLQGAANTEAFF
j_gene: TRBJ1-1
abundance: -
v_gene: TRBV18
d_gene: TRBD1

CDR3nt: TGTGCCAGCTCTAAACTGTGGAATACGGACACTGAAGCTTTCTTT
CDR3aa: CASSKLWNTDTEAFF
j_gene: TRBJ1-1
abundance: -
v_gene: TRBV18
d_gene: -

CDR3nt: TGTGCCAGTCTTGCGACGGCTAACTCTGGAAACACCATATATTTT
CDR3aa: CASLATANSGNTIYF
j_gene: TRBJ1-3
abundance: -
v_gene: TRBV19
d_gene: -

CDR3nt: TGCGCCAGCAGCCAAGAGAGAGTAGATCAGCCCCAGCATTTT
CDR3aa: CASSQERVDQPQHF
j_gene: TRBJ1-5
abundance: -
v_gene: TRBV4-1
d_gene: -

CDR3nt: TGTGCCATCAGTGGCCAGACCAGTGGCCCGCTTGGCTACACCTTC
CDR3aa: CAISGQTSGPLGYTF
j_gene: TRBJ1-2
abundance: -
v_gene: TRBV10-3
d_gene: -

CDR3nt: TGTGCCAGCAAACTAGCGGGAGGGCCCTACGAGCAGTACTTC
CDR3aa: CASKLAGGPYEQYF
j_gene: TRBJ2-7
abundance: -
v_gene: TRBV14
d_gene: TRBD2

CDR3nt: TGTGCCAGCAGCCGACGCCCGGACAGGTATGGGGAGACCCAGTACTTC
CDR3aa: CASSRRPDRYGETQYF
j_gene: TRBJ2-5
abundance: -
v_gene: TRBV5-5
d_gene: TRBD1

CDR3nt: TGTGCCAGCAGTTACCCCACTAGCGGGAGGGACGGTACGCAATATTTT
CDR3aa: CASSYPTSGRDGTQYF
j_gene: TRBJ2-3
abundance: -
v_gene: TRBV6-6
d_gene: TRBD2

CDR3nt: TGTGCCAGCACGGGACGGTTAAATCAGCCCCAGCATTTT
CDR3aa: CASTGRLNQPQHF
j_gene: TRBJ1-5
abundance: many
v_gene: TRBV28
d_gene: -

CDR3nt: TGTGCCAGCACCGGCGGTGGGAATGAGCAGTTCTTC
CDR3aa: CASTGGGNEQFF
j_gene: TRBJ2-1
abundance: few
v_gene: TRBV7-6
d_gene: -